The 24 T cell receptor beta chains below come from one sample, sequenced in a study of CD8+CD57+ T cells in acquired aplastic anemia. The TCR beta profiling, which covered VDJ combination and CDR3 sequence, was carried out using genomic DNA as the template. TCRdb re-derived calls from the reads in MiXCR, one entry per CDR3 protein. The table includes under 350,000 distinct CDR3 sequences, approximately 57% detected once. The sequencing input was sorted CD4+, CD8+, or CD8+CD57+ T cells (not recorded which) from PBMCs. The receptors derive from a human donor with severe aplastic anemia or a healthy control (not recorded which).

This clonotype was seen at least ten times. The chain employs TRBV6-5 and TRBJ2-3; 7 bases are a match to TRBD1. V shed 5 bases and J 1 base; nucleotides not matched to a gene: 3. CDR1 and CDR2 (germline): MNHEY, SVGAGI. The CDR3 consists of 14 residues. DNA of the CDR3: TGTGCCAGCAGTACCCAGGGGGGCACAGATACGCAGTATTTT. Translation: CASSTQGGTDTQYF.

With respect to this clonotype: The junction and the germline gene differ at one end; a read error may be behind it. The chain employs TRBV20-1 and TRBJ1-1; D call uncertain. From germline, CDR1 is DFQATT and CDR2 SNEGSKA (reference sequence). The CDR3 runs to 12 residues. In nucleotides, the CDR3 is TGCTGTGCTATGACACGGAACACTGAGGCTTTCTTT. It translates to CCAMTRNTEAFF.

The CDR3 nucleotides read TGTGCCAGTAGGAGGACTAGCGAGGCTGGGGCCAACGTCCTGACTTTC. It specifies CASRRTSEAGANVLTF. The gene calls are TRBV19 and TRBJ2-6, with TRBD2 identical over 9 bases. CDR3 size: 16 residues. The germline V gene has CDR1 LNHDA and CDR2 SQIVND (reference sequence). V shed 6 bases and J 2 bases; nucleotides not matched to a gene: 5.

A remark on this clonotype: Just one base apart from a much larger clone, this may be a read error. The chain has TRBV10-3 and TRBJ2-5; D is undetermined. The CDR3 sequence is 15 residues long. The germline V gene encodes CDR1 ENHRY and CDR2 SYGVKD. As DNA, the CDR3 is TGTGCCATCAGTGAGTCGAGTCAGGCCCAAGGGACCCAGTACTTC. This sequence encodes CAISESSQAQGTQYF.

This clonotype was counted a few times. The genes are TRBV18 and TRBJ2-1; D gene ambiguous. The V gene lost 0 bases and the J gene lost 6 bases, with 12 bases spanning the gap. Germline CDR1 is KGHSH and CDR2 is LQKENI. This CDR3 comprises 15 residues. CDR3 DNA sequence: TGTGCCAGCTCACCACCGTCTAGTCTGGGCAATGAGCAGTTCTTC. It codes for CASSPPSSLGNEQFF.

The J gene is TRBJ2-7, the V gene TRBV29-1, with D perhaps matching TRBD1 (6 bases). The V end lost 4 bases, the J end lost 4 bases, and 20 bases lay between the germline ends. The CDR3 sequence is 15 residues long. The germline CDR1 and CDR2 sequences are SQVTM and ANQGSEA. The CDR3 DNA reads TGCAGCGTTGTAGGGACGGGACATAATGGGTACGAGCAGTACTTC. Its translation is CSVVGTGHNGYEQYF.

The chain joins TRBV20-1 to TRBJ1-1; possible D gene TRBD1, 5 bases. V was shortened by 4 bases and J by 1 base, with 10 bases between the two germline ends. Germline lookup yields CDR1 DFQATT and CDR2 SNEGSKA (reference sequence). This CDR3 is 13 amino acids long. The CDR3: CSAKGPANTEAFF. CDR3 nucleotides: TGCAGTGCTAAGGGACCAGCGAACACTGAAGCTTTCTTT.

The gene calls are TRBV15 and TRBJ2-1; 7 bases fit TRBD1. The CDR3 has 16 residues. CDR1 is LNHNV, CDR2 YYDKDF, per germline (reference sequence). V gave up 0 bases and J gave up 5 bases; unmatched junction bases: 7. The CDR3 protein is CATSRDLEGADNEQFF. CDR3 DNA: TGTGCCACCAGCAGAGATCTCGAGGGGGCGGACAATGAGCAGTTCTTC.

Many counts were recorded for this clonotype. The genes are TRBV9 and TRBJ2-7; the D is unclear. Trimming shortened V by 0 bases and J by 0 bases, and 10 bases separated the two germline ends. Germline loops: CDR1 SGDLS, CDR2 YYNGEE. The CDR3 runs 15 residues. CDR3 nucleotide sequence: TGTGCCAGCAGCGTAGAGGGCAACCCCTCCTACGAGCAGTACTTC. Amino acid sequence: CASSVEGNPSYEQYF. The full variable domain, in which reference TRBV9 and TRBJ2-7 provide the parts outside the CDR3, is DSGVTQTPKHLITATGQRVTLRCSPRSGDLSVYWYQQSLDQGLQFLIQYYNGEERAKGNILERFSAQQFPDLHSELNLSSLELGDSALYFCASSVEGNPSYEQYFGPGTRLTVT.

The rearrangement joins TRBV7-3 to TRBJ2-3; D unclear. Germline V CDR1 and CDR2: SGHTA, FQGTGA. V shed 8 bases and J shed 1 base, with 19 bases lying between them. There are 16 residues in the CDR3. CDR3 residues: CASAKGILTRTDTQYF. CDR3 nucleotides: TGTGCCAGCGCCAAGGGTATTCTAACCCGCACAGATACGCAGTATTTT.

CDR3 DNA sequence: TGCAGTGCTACGGACAGGGGACTGGGCGAGCAGTACTTC. Residues: CSATDRGLGEQYF. This chain uses TRBV20-1 with TRBJ2-7; 9 positions match TRBD1. J lost 6 bases, V lost 4 bases, and 7 bases had no gene match. The CDR3 is 13 amino acids. Germline V gene data show CDR1 as DFQATT and CDR2 as SNEGSKA (reference sequence).

The chain uses TRBV7-9 and TRBJ1-1; D possibly corresponds to TRBD1 (6 bases). There are 14 residues in the CDR3. V dropped 3 bases and J dropped 3 bases, with 11 bases sitting between them. Germline values: CDR1 SEHNR, CDR2 FQNEAQ (reference sequence). This CDR3 reads CASSFPQGYTEAFF. CDR3 coding DNA: TGTGCCAGCAGCTTCCCACAGGGATACACTGAAGCTTTCTTT.

This clonotype was counted at least ten times. The V and J genes are TRBV6-5 and TRBJ2-7; 11 bases are a match to TRBD1. The CDR3 covers 16 residues. Germline V lookup: CDR1 MNHEY, CDR2 SVGAGI. V was pared by 7 bases and J by 3 bases, with 11 bases of the junction left unmatched. The CDR3 loop reads CASNSERGTGGYEQYF. CDR3 DNA sequence: TGTGCCAGCAACTCGGAGAGGGGGACAGGGGGCTACGAGCAGTACTTC.

The gene calls are TRBV5-6 and TRBJ1-2; 12 positions agree with TRBD1. From germline, CDR1 is SGHDT and CDR2 YYEEEE. This CDR3 has 15 amino acids. V lost 3 bases and J lost 4; bases outside the gene matches: 4. The CDR3 protein is CASSWDRGRPYGYTF. In DNA, the CDR3 is TGTGCCAGCAGCTGGGACAGGGGGCGCCCCTATGGCTACACCTTC.

A few counts support this clonotype. The chain uses TRBV10-3 and TRBJ2-1; D possibly matches TRBD1 or TRBD2 (5 bases each). From germline, CDR1 is ENHRY and CDR2 SYGVKD. This CDR3 contains 14 residues. Trimming cost V 6 bases and J 0 bases, with 9 bases left between them. This CDR3 is CAISPGSSYNEQFF. In DNA, the CDR3 is TGTGCCATCAGCCCAGGGAGCTCCTACAATGAGCAGTTCTTC.

The chain employs TRBV5-4 and TRBJ2-1, with TRBD1 matching over 9 bases. CDR1 is SGHNT, CDR2 YYREEE, per germline (reference sequence). The CDR3 contains 16 residues. With V trimmed by 0 bases and J by 5 bases, 6 bases remained unmatched. CDR3 sequence (DNA): TGTGCCAGCAGCTTGGCCGGGACAGGGATTGACAATGAGCAGTTCTTC. It is translated as CASSLAGTGIDNEQFF.

This clonotype has at least ten counts. The chain employs TRBV11-2 and TRBJ2-3; 7 positions agree with TRBD1. Germline V gives CDR1 SGHAT, CDR2 FQNNGV. The CDR3 is 14 amino acids. V shed 5 bases, J shed 9 bases, and the junction held 11 bases outside the gene matches. CDR3 nucleotide sequence: TGTGCCAGCAGCGGACGGACAGGCCCTTACACGCAGTATTTT. Translation gives CASSGRTGPYTQYF.

This clonotype was observed many times. The chain joins TRBV7-9 to TRBJ1-2; no clear D gene. V shed 5 bases and J shed 0 bases, with 13 bases lying between them. CDR1 and CDR2 (germline): SEHNR, FQNEAQ (reference sequence). This CDR3 has 15 amino acids. CDR3 amino acids: CASSNDWLTNYGYTF. As DNA, the CDR3 is TGTGCCAGCAGCAATGACTGGCTTACTAACTATGGCTACACCTTC.

This clonotype has a count of ten or more. This chain uses TRBV5-4 with TRBJ2-4, with 8 bases identical to TRBD2. The CDR3 loop spans 15 amino acids. Germline CDR1 and CDR2: SGHNT and YYREEE (reference sequence). After removal of 0 bases from V and 7 bases from J, the junction contained 6 bases not matched to a gene. DNA for the CDR3: TGTGCCAGCAGCTTGGGGCGGGGGGCAGAGAACATTCAGTACTTC. Amino acid sequence: CASSLGRGAENIQYF.

In the case of this clonotype: At one end, the junction sequence differs from germline, possibly due to a read error. This sequence joins TRBV19 and TRBJ1-5, with a weak D call TRBD1 (6 bases). In germline, CDR1 is LNHDA, CDR2 SQIVND (reference sequence). This CDR3 spans 16 amino acids. The CDR3 region has the DNA TGTGCCGGTACCCTCAAGATCACAGGGTCTCATCAGCCCCAGCGTTTT. Translation gives CAGTLKITGSHQPQRF.

At least ten counts were recorded for this clonotype. The chain joins TRBV7-6 to TRBJ1-3; 8 bases match TRBD1. The germline V gene encodes CDR1 SGHVS and CDR2 FNYEAQ. The CDR3 has 14 residues. With 4 bases clipped from V and 4 bases from J, the junction kept 3 bases outside the gene matches. CDR3 nucleotides: TGTGCCAGCAGCTGGACAGGGCTGGGAAACACCATATATTTT. This translates into CASSWTGLGNTIYF.

Of note for this clonotype: This may be a read error: a much more frequent sequence differs by one nucleotide. The chain is built from TRBV27 and TRBJ2-5; TRBD1 agrees at 7 bases. The ends lost 5 bases at V and 4 bases at J; junction bases unmatched: 10. CDR1 is MNHEY and CDR2 is SMNVEV in the germline V gene (reference sequence). The CDR3 extends over 15 amino acids. Written as DNA, the CDR3 is TGTGCCAGCAGTCCGACAGGGAGTCGCGTAGAGACCCAGTACTTC. Amino acid sequence: CASSPTGSRVETQYF.

The chain uses TRBV7-2 and TRBJ1-1; D is undetermined. V was clipped by 3 bases and J by 2 bases, with 10 bases between them. CDR1 SGHTA and CDR2 FQGNSA come from the germline V gene. There are 14 residues in the CDR3. The CDR3 loop reads CASSFGRGNTEAFF. CDR3 nucleotides: TGTGCCAGCAGCTTTGGTCGGGGTAACACTGAAGCTTTCTTT.

This clonotype was detected many times. The chain combines TRBV5-1 with TRBJ1-4; possible D gene TRBD1, 5 bases. The germline V gene has CDR1 SGHRS and CDR2 YFSETQ. The CDR3 consists of 15 residues. V was shortened by 4 bases and J by 8 bases, with 18 bases between the two germline ends. CDR3 in DNA: TGCGCCAGCAGCCTAGGGGCGATTAGCGGAGAAAAACTGTTTTTT. This sequence encodes CASSLGAISGEKLFF.